Below, one TCR beta chain is given with its context. TCRdb's copy holds only in-frame clones and misses some; the assay was immunoSEQ multiplex PCR. The table includes 2 million to 3 million clones, over 85% detected once. The sample is drawn from a study of shared clonotypes between healthy human individuals. Germline values: CDR1 SGHRS, CDR2 YFSETQ. The length of the CDR3 is 19 residues. V lost 0 bases to trimming and J lost 2 bases; unmatched junction nucleotides: 11. This clonotype originated in a man between 18 and 35 years old in good health. Some clones in this sample may be carry-over from other donors' samples. This chain joins TRBV5-1 and TRBJ2-7; 13 nucleotides align to TRBD2. The sample comprised naive CD4+ T cells from PBMCs. The subset here: CD45RA+ positively selected. The CDR3 sequence: CASSLGRTSGSGPTYEQYF. CDR3 bases: TGCGCCAGCAGCTTGGGGAGGACTAGCGGGAGCGGTCCGACCTACGAGCAGTACTTC.